This section outlines one TCR beta chain sequence together with its context. No antigen is known for it. MiXCR was run by TCRdb on the reads, yielding one entry per CDR3 protein. The top ten hold 30% to 40% of the sample, which has approximately 190,000 distinct CDR3 sequences, roughly 27% seen once. The data are from a study of T cell repertoires in cytomegalovirus infection. Study-wide context: CMV infection plus the matching HLA type was flagged by public TCR beta signatures.

Study outcomes and limitations: The cumulative frequency of public TCR beta families distinguished individuals who carried CMV together with the relevant HLA. CMV-specific TCR beta clonotypes restricted by HLA-C dominated the ex vivo response.

Trimming pared 6 bases from V and 1 base from J, leaving 12 bases between. Germline CDR1 SNHLY, CDR2 FYNNEI. CDR3 size: 15 residues. The source material was PBMCs. The rearrangement uses TRBV2 and TRBJ2-2, with D uncertain. This clonotype originated in a human donor in good health (CMV status not recorded). Some clones in this sample may be carry-over from other donors' samples. The DNA for the CDR3 is TGTGCCAGCAGCGCAAGATTTCTGAACACCGGGGAGCTGTTTTTT. Translating it yields CASSARFLNTGELFF.